This is a list of T cell receptor beta chains from one sample in a study of early T cells in non-severe SARS-CoV-2 infection. TCRdb called the 5' RACE reads again in MiXCR, with one record for every CDR3 protein. The sample has around 80,000 distinct CDR3 sequences, roughly an eighth seen once. Specimen: whole blood. These receptors were taken from an adult who was a healthcare worker with PCR-confirmed SARS-CoV-2 infection or an uninfected control (not recorded which). The CDR3 runs from the conserved cysteine through the conserved F or W. D genes are given only for firm matches. Rows give clone size only sometimes, using once, few, many, or a class for an expanded clone.

d_gene,v_gene,abundance,j_gene,CDR3nt,CDR3aa
TRBD1,TRBV24-1,many,TRBJ1-1,TGTGCCACCAGTGACCCTCGACAGGGGAACGCTGAAGCTTTCTTT,CATSDPRQGNAEAFF
NA,TRBV5-1,NA,TRBJ1-1,TGCGCCAGCAGCCCAAATAGCGGGGGACCGGACACTGAAGCTTTCTTT,CASSPNSGGPDTEAFF
TRBD1,TRBV27,NA,TRBJ1-1,TGTGCCAGCAGTTTAGTCCCCACAGGGGGCACTGAAGCTTTCTTT,CASSLVPTGGTEAFF
TRBD1,TRBV20-1,few,TRBJ2-7,TGCAGTGCGACACTGACAGGGGATAGGCGCGAGCAGTACTTC,CSATLTGDRREQYF
NA,TRBV4-1,few,TRBJ1-4,TGCGCCAGCAGCCCCCGGGCAACTAATGAAAAACTGTTTTTT,CASSPRATNEKLFF
NA,TRBV12-3/TRBV12-4,NA,TRBJ1-2,TGTGCCAGCAGTTTAGCCCACCGGGATGGCTACACCTTC,CASSLAHRDGYTF
NA,TRBV15,many,TRBJ2-3,TGTGCCACCAGCAGAGTTGACAGCAACACAGATACGCAGTATTTT,CATSRVDSNTDTQYF
NA,TRBV12-2,NA,TRBJ2-7,TGTGCAAGTCGCTTAGTACGGGACCTCTACGAGCAGTACTTC,CASRLVRDLYEQYF
NA,TRBV7-2,few,TRBJ1-1,TGTGCCAGCAGCTCACCGGCGGGGGCACACACTGAAGCTTTCTTT,CASSSPAGAHTEAFF
NA,TRBV6-1,NA,TRBJ1-2,TGTGCCAGTGACAGGATACCTAACTATGGCTACACCTTC,CASDRIPNYGYTF
NA,TRBV5-5,few,TRBJ2-3,TGTGCCAGCAGCTTGGAGATACAGACAGATACGCAGTATTTT,CASSLEIQTDTQYF
NA,TRBV7-9,few,TRBJ1-1,TGTGCCAGCAGCTTAATGCACCCCAACACTGAAGCTTTCTTT,CASSLMHPNTEAFF
TRBD1,TRBV5-8,many,TRBJ2-7,TGTGCCAGCAGCTCGTCCGACAGGGGTAACTACGAGCAGTACTTC,CASSSSDRGNYEQYF
NA,TRBV5-1,NA,TRBJ1-3,TGCGCCAGCAGATCCGACCCAGGCTCTGGAAACACCATATATTTT,CASRSDPGSGNTIYF
NA,TRBV10-3,many,TRBJ1-1,TGTGCCACTGCCCAGTTGCCGGGTGGGGCTGAAGCTTTCTTT,CATAQLPGGAEAFF
NA,TRBV6-5,NA,TRBJ1-6,TGTGCCAGCAGTATCAGGGGAGGGAATTCACCCCTCCACTTT,CASSIRGGNSPLHF
NA,TRBV10-3,NA,TRBJ2-5,TGTGCCATCAGTCCTGACAGACAAGAGACCCAGTACTTC,CAISPDRQETQYF
TRBD1,TRBV28,many,TRBJ1-2,TGTGCCAGCAGTCCTACAGGGGGCGCGGACTATGGCTACACCTTC,CASSPTGGADYGYTF
NA,TRBV7-2,many,TRBJ2-2,TGTGCCAGCAGCCACAACACCGGGGAGCTGTTTTTT,CASSHNTGELFF
NA,TRBV7-3,few,TRBJ1-1,TGTGCCAGCAGCTTAAGCCCAGGGAGGTTGACTGAAGCTTTCTTT,CASSLSPGRLTEAFF
NA,TRBV28,many,TRBJ1-4,TGTGCCAGCAGTTTACCGGTGGGGGCGGATGAAAAACTGTTTTTT,CASSLPVGADEKLFF
NA,TRBV18,few,TRBJ2-5,TGTGCCAGCTCACCAACGGGGAAAGAGACCCAGTACTTC,CASSPTGKETQYF
NA,TRBV2,NA,TRBJ1-4,TGTGCCAGCAATGGGGTCCCAAATGAAAAACTGTTTTTT,CASNGVPNEKLFF
NA,TRBV20-1,NA,TRBJ1-4,TGCAGTGCTAGAGATACTCGGGGGCCAGGAGAAAAACTGTTTTTT,CSARDTRGPGEKLFF
TRBD2,TRBV2,NA,TRBJ2-2,TGTGCCAGCAGTGATAGCGGGGGCGCGCGCAACACCGGGGAGCTGTTTTTT,CASSDSGGARNTGELFF
NA,TRBV9,few,TRBJ2-1,TGTGCCAGCAGCGTACTTTTCCATGAGCAGTTCTTC,CASSVLFHEQFF
NA,TRBV29-1,NA,TRBJ2-7,TGCAGCGTTGCCGGATTAAAGGACGGGAGCTCCTACGAGCAGTACTTC,CSVAGLKDGSSYEQYF
TRBD1,TRBV12-3/TRBV12-4,many,TRBJ2-2,TGTGCCAGCAGTCCGGGACAGGGTCACACCGGGGAGCTGTTTTTT,CASSPGQGHTGELFF
NA,TRBV3-1,few,TRBJ2-1,TGTGCCAGCAGCCAGAAATTAGCGGACTACAATGAGCAGTTCTTC,CASSQKLADYNEQFF